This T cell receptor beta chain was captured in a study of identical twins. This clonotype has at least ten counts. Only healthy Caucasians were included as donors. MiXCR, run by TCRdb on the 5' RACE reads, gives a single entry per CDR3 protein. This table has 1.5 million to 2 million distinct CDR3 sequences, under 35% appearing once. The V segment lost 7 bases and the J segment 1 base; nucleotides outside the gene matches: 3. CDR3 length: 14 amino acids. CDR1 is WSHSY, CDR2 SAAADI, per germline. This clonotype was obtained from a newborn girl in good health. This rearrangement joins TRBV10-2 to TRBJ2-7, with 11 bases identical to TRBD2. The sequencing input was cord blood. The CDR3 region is CASTLAGGSYEQYF. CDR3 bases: TGCGCCAGCACCCTAGCGGGGGGTTCCTACGAGCAGTACTTC.